What follows is one T cell receptor beta chain and its context. Its antigen is not known. The source of the sample is a study of T-cell memory formation after mild COVID-19. Study as a whole: TCR clustering was largely donor specific. Regarding the study as a whole: Those CD4+ clones that contracted were mainly in CM and EM (CD8+ ones in EMRA). Day 15 to 85 contracting clones showed balanced CD4/CD8; day 15 to 37 expanders favored CD4+.

TCR alpha and TCR beta cDNA libraries carrying sample barcodes and UMIs came from 5'RACE with constant-segment primers. TCRdb used MiXCR to reprocess the 5' RACE reads, holding one entry per CDR3 protein. Of approximately 500,000 distinct CDR3 sequences listed, about 23% are singletons. With 2 bases removed from V and 4 bases from J, the gap between germline ends came to 10 bases. CDR3 length equals 14 residues. Germline CDR1 reads MNHEY; CDR2 reads SVGEGT. This sequence originates from an adult woman who had mild COVID-19 (a few samples of this study predate the infection). Cell type and time point are not known. V usage is TRBV6-2 or TRBV6-3 and J usage is TRBJ2-3; D might be TRBD1 (5 bases). Sequencing was done on a sample of PBMCs or a T cell subset sorted from them (not recorded which). The CDR3 sequence: CASSYPQGPDTQYF. The CDR3 DNA follows: TGTGCCAGCAGTTACCCCCAGGGCCCAGATACGCAGTATTTT.